This is a list of T cell receptor beta chains from one sample in a study of T cell changes during pregnancy in multiple sclerosis. Profiled with immunoSEQ multiplex PCR; TCRdb holds only in-frame clones, not every one. The sample holds over 65,000 clones; 91% are singletons and the top ten take 0.65% to 1%. The sequencing here drew on peripheral blood, taken in the second trimester of pregnancy. Receptors originate from a female donor with multiple sclerosis, enrolled in a pregnancy study. The CDR3 runs from the conserved cysteine through the conserved F or W. The D gene is left open where the match is weak. Clone size is given for some rows only: seen once, a few or many times, or a class if the clone is expanded.

TRBV6-5	TRBD1	TRBJ1-2	.	TGTGCCAGCAGTTACTCGGGACAGGGAGTATATGGCTACACCTTC	CASSYSGQGVYGYTF
TRBV6-5	TRBD1	TRBJ2-7	.	TGTGCCAGCAGTCCGGGACAGTTGGGGTACGAGCAGTACTTC	CASSPGQLGYEQYF
TRBV19	TRBD1	TRBJ2-7	many	TGTGCCAGTAGTTGGGGACAGGGTGACGAGCAGTACTTC	CASSWGQGDEQYF
TRBV4-2	.	TRBJ1-1	.	TGTGCCAGCAGCCAAGAAGACGTATCGCACGGGGGGAACACTGAAGCTTTCTTT	CASSQEDVSHGGNTEAFF
TRBV6-6	.	TRBJ1-1	few	TGTGCCAGCAGTTCCCCCGATTTGGACACTGCTGAAGCTTTCTTT	CASSSPDLDTAEAFF
TRBV19	.	TRBJ2-3	.	TGTGCCAGTACCCTGAGGGCTGGAGGGGGCGCAGATACGCAGTATTTT	CASTLRAGGGADTQYF
TRBV7-6	.	TRBJ2-5	.	TGTGCCAGCAGCTTAGTTGGAGGGACGCCTTACCAAGAGACCCAGTACTTC	CASSLVGGTPYQETQYF
TRBV5-1	TRBD1	TRBJ1-2	few	TGCGCCAGCAGCCTAAGGGCGGGACAGCAGAACTATGGCTACACCTTC	CASSLRAGQQNYGYTF
TRBV18	.	TRBJ1-6	.	TGTGCCAGCTCACTTTACCGGGGTTCGAATAATTCACCCCTCCACTTT	CASSLYRGSNNSPLHF
TRBV6-6	TRBD1	TRBJ1-1	.	TGTGCCAGCATCCACAGGGGATCCACTGAAGCTTTCTTT	CASIHRGSTEAFF
TRBV2	.	TRBJ1-6	.	TGTGCCAGCAGGGACTCTGACAGGTTCTATTCACCCCTCCACTTT	CASRDSDRFYSPLHF
TRBV11-2	TRBD1	TRBJ1-2	.	TGTGCCAGCAGCTTAGAAAGGGGGACAGCGGGAGCTAACTATGGCTACACCTTC	CASSLERGTAGANYGYTF
TRBV5-4	TRBD1	TRBJ1-4	.	TGTGCCAGCAGCTTGGGGACAGGGGGCAGGACTAATGAAAAACTGTTTTTT	CASSLGTGGRTNEKLFF
TRBV10-3	.	TRBJ1-2	.	TGTGCCATCAGTGATTATCAGGGAGGGGATGGCTACACCTTC	CAISDYQGGDGYTF
TRBV14	TRBD1	TRBJ2-3	.	TGTGCCAGCAGCCAGCGTCCCGGGACAGGGGGCCGCACAGATACGCAGTATTTT	CASSQRPGTGGRTDTQYF
TRBV6-5	TRBD1	TRBJ1-2	.	TGTGCCAGCAGTTATCCGGGACAGAGCGATGGCTACACCTTC	CASSYPGQSDGYTF
TRBV28	TRBD1	TRBJ1-2	.	TGTGCCAGCAGCCAAGTCTTGTCAGGGGGCTTTCTGGGCTATGGCTACACCTTC	CASSQVLSGGFLGYGYTF
TRBV6-5	.	TRBJ1-5	.	TGTGCCAGCTGGGCCGGGGGAGCCCAGCCCCAGCATTTT	CASWAGGAQPQHF
TRBV14	TRBD1	TRBJ2-7	few	TGTGCCAGCAGGGGACAGGGCCCTCGCTACGAGCAGTACTTC	CASRGQGPRYEQYF
TRBV9	.	TRBJ2-6	.	TGTGCCAGCAGCGTCAGGGGAGATCCCACTGGGGCCAACGTCCTGACTTTC	CASSVRGDPTGANVLTF
TRBV2	TRBD1	TRBJ1-2	.	TGTGCCAGCAAGGGGACAGCTATAGGCTACACCTTC	CASKGTAIGYTF
TRBV30	TRBD2	TRBJ2-3	.	TGTGCCGGAGAAGAACCCGGGACTAGCGGGGGGGGAGTAGATACGCAGTATTTT	CAGEEPGTSGGGVDTQYF
TRBV5-4	TRBD1	TRBJ2-1	once	TGTGCCAGCAGCTTGCCGACAGGGGCAACCTACAATGAGCAGTTCTTC	CASSLPTGATYNEQFF
TRBV6-5	.	TRBJ1-1	.	TGTGCCAGCAGTTACCAGGGATATAGAAACACTGAAGCTTTCTTT	CASSYQGYRNTEAFF
TRBV6-5	.	TRBJ2-1	.	TGTGCCAGCAGCCAGGGTTACAATGAGCAGTTCTTC	CASSQGYNEQFF
TRBV15	.	TRBJ1-1	.	TGTGCCACCAGCAGAGAGGCAGGTGGTTGGAACACTGAAGCTTTCTTT	CATSREAGGWNTEAFF
TRBV4-1	.	TRBJ2-5	.	TGCGCCAGCAGCCGACCGGAAGTTCAGGGAGAGACCCAGTACTTC	CASSRPEVQGETQYF
TRBV6-6	.	TRBJ1-1	once	TGTGCCAGCAGTTACGAAACAGGGTCGGGAGAAGCTTTCTTT	CASSYETGSGEAFF
TRBV6-1	.	TRBJ2-3	.	TGTGCCAGCAGTGTCAGACCCCGCGGAGATACGCAGTATTTT	CASSVRPRGDTQYF
TRBV5-8	.	TRBJ2-1	.	TGTGCCAGCAGCTGGTACACCTACAATGAGCAGTTCTTC	CASSWYTYNEQFF
TRBV6-5	.	TRBJ1-3	once	TGTGCCAGCAGAAATATCGGGGGAAACACCATATATTTT	CASRNIGGNTIYF
TRBV18	.	TRBJ1-6	.	TGTGCCAGCTCCCCCAGGGAATCCGATTCACCCCTCCACTTT	CASSPRESDSPLHF
TRBV7-2	TRBD1	TRBJ1-2	.	TGTGCCAGCAGCTTCAGACAGGGACCATTGATAGGCTACACCTTC	CASSFRQGPLIGYTF
TRBV15	TRBD1	TRBJ2-1	.	TGTGCCACCAGCAGAGGGGGGACAGGGTATGAGCAGTTCTTC	CATSRGGTGYEQFF
TRBV19	TRBD1	TRBJ1-4	.	TGTGCCAGTAGTCCCGGGACAGGGAGGACTAATGAAAAACTGTTTTTT	CASSPGTGRTNEKLFF
TRBV11-2	.	TRBJ2-5	.	TGTGCCAGCAGCCCGGGGACAAGGAGGTACTTC	CASSPGTRRYF
TRBV9	.	TRBJ1-5	.	TGTGCCAGCAGCCCAGGGGTTAGCAATCAGCCCCAGCATTTT	CASSPGVSNQPQHF
TRBV6-1	TRBD1	TRBJ1-2	.	TGTGCCAGCAGTGAAGCTCCGGGACAGTCGGATGGCTACACCTTC	CASSEAPGQSDGYTF
TRBV6-4	.	TRBJ2-5	once	TGTGCCAGCAGCAACGACCAGGGAGGGACCCAGTACTTC	CASSNDQGGTQYF
TRBV30	.	TRBJ1-5	.	TGTGCCTGGTCAGGGGCCGAAAATCAGCCCCAGCATTTT	CAWSGAENQPQHF
TRBV30	.	TRBJ2-5	once	TGTGCCTGGAGTGTTGGAGGGGAAGAGACCCAGTACTTC	CAWSVGGEETQYF
TRBV5-6	TRBD2	TRBJ2-7	.	TGTGCCAGCAGCCCCGCCGGGGGGGGAGGCGAGCAGTACTTC	CASSPAGGGGEQYF
TRBV6-1	TRBD1	TRBJ2-7	.	TGTGCCAGCAGGTACAGGGGGGACTCCTACGAGCAGTACTTC	CASRYRGDSYEQYF
TRBV9	.	TRBJ2-3	.	TGTGCCAGCAGCGACCTAGGGGCGCAGTATTTT	CASSDLGAQYF
TRBV11-3	TRBD2	TRBJ2-2	.	TGTGCCAGCAGCCTAGCGGTGCTGCCTGGCGGGGAGCTGTTTTTT	CASSLAVLPGGELFF
TRBV2	TRBD2	TRBJ2-7	.	TGTGCCAGCTCACCGGGACTAGCGGGGGGGCCCAGACCCTACGAGCAGTACTTC	CASSPGLAGGPRPYEQYF
TRBV5-3	.	TRBJ1-3	.	TGTGCCAGAAGCTTAAACTCCAACTCTGGAAACACCATATATTTT	CARSLNSNSGNTIYF
TRBV4-3	.	TRBJ1-5	.	TGCGCCAGCAGCCAAGCCTCCTCCGGTCAGCCCCAGCATTTT	CASSQASSGQPQHF
TRBV7-8	TRBD1	TRBJ2-3	.	TGTGCCAGCAGCAAAGGGGGCCAGCGCAGCACAGATACGCAGTATTTT	CASSKGGQRSTDTQYF
TRBV27	TRBD2	TRBJ2-3	.	TGTGCCAGCAGATTCCTCCCCGGGAGGTCCGGTGGAGATACGCAGTATTTT	CASRFLPGRSGGDTQYF
TRBV4-3	.	TRBJ1-4	.	TGCGCCAGCAGCCAAGACATACGGGCGGGAGGTGAAAAACTGTTTTTT	CASSQDIRAGGEKLFF
TRBV19	.	TRBJ1-4	.	TGTGCCAGTAGTATAGATTTCGCCAGGGTCGTGTGGGATGAAAAACTGTTTTTT	CASSIDFARVVWDEKLFF
TRBV5-4	.	TRBJ1-5	.	TGTGCCAGCGGTGAACCGGGTCAGCCCCAGCATTTT	CASGEPGQPQHF
TRBV7-7	.	TRBJ1-4	.	TGTGCTAGCAGCACCCGTTTCGGGAGTGAAAAACTGTTTTTT	CASSTRFGSEKLFF
TRBV7-9	.	TRBJ1-1	few	TGTGCCAGCAGCCCTCAGGGGCTCGGCACTGAAGCTTTCTTT	CASSPQGLGTEAFF